The 10 T cell receptor beta chains reported below all come from one sample, sequenced in a study of blood T cells in healthy people across ages. Through a sample-barcoded 5' primer and a J-beta primer mix, a second PCR was run for roughly 6 to 11 cycles. TCRdb itself ran the 5' RACE reads through MiXCR, one entry per CDR3 protein. The sample shows around 1,900,000 distinct CDR3 sequences, more than 35% of them seen only once. Sequencing input: blood. All receptors come from a human donor in good health.

The CDR3 protein is CASSYSSGRGGNQPQHF. The CDR3 bases are TGTGCCAGCAGTTACTCTTCCGGCAGGGGTGGCAATCAGCCCCAGCATTTT. The chain uses TRBV6-2 or TRBV6-3 and TRBJ1-5; D is possibly TRBD1 (6 bases). The CDR3 is 17 amino acids. Trimming stripped 0 bases from V and 2 bases from J, with 14 bases between. CDR1 is MNHEY, CDR2 SVGEGT, per germline.

The V call is TRBV10-3, the J call TRBJ2-5; D ambiguous. V lost 0 bases and J 3 bases, leaving 14 bases between the germline ends. Germline V lookup: CDR1 ENHRY, CDR2 SYGVKD. The CDR3 sequence is 16 residues long. The CDR3 here is CAISESSSNLEETQYF. CDR3 DNA sequence: TGTGCCATCAGTGAGTCGAGCAGCAACCTAGAAGAGACCCAGTACTTC.

This chain uses TRBV20-1 with TRBJ1-6; D not resolved. The germline gives CDR1 DFQATT, CDR2 SNEGSKA (reference sequence). The ends were cut back, 1 base at V and 0 bases at J, with 4 bases in the middle. CDR3 size: 14 residues. The CDR3 here is CSARGFSYNSPLHF. The CDR3 nucleotides are TGCAGTGCTAGAGGGTTCTCCTATAATTCACCCCTCCACTTT.

The J gene is TRBJ2-3, the V gene TRBV6-5; D gene unclear. With 2 bases removed from V and 0 bases from J, the gap between germline ends came to 12 bases. Germline-derived CDR1 and CDR2 are MNHEY and SVGAGI. The length of the CDR3 is 16 residues. The CDR3, as DNA: TGTGCCAGCAGTTACGTGGGAATTCGTAGCACAGATACGCAGTATTTT. Translating it yields CASSYVGIRSTDTQYF.

V and J are TRBV24-1 and TRBJ2-1, with TRBD2 matching over 10 bases. V gave up 1 base and J gave up 4 bases; unmatched junction bases: 3. Germline CDR1 is KGHDR and CDR2 is SFDVKD. This CDR3 contains 16 residues. CDR3 protein: CATSDFTSGTYNEQFF. The CDR3 coding sequence is TGTGCCACCAGTGATTTCACTAGCGGGACATACAATGAGCAGTTCTTC.

This rearrangement joins TRBV9 to TRBJ2-5; 10 bases align to TRBD2. The CDR3 has 17 residues. The J segment lost 5 bases and the V segment lost 3 bases, leaving 13 bases of the junction unmatched. In germline, CDR1 is SGDLS, CDR2 YYNGEE. In nucleotides, the CDR3 is TGTGCCAGCAGCGCTACCCTCATAGCGGGGGGAGGTGAGACCCAGTACTTC. It codes for CASSATLIAGGGETQYF.

CDR3 amino acids: CSAREPSHNQPQHF. As DNA, the CDR3 is TGCAGTGCTAGAGAACCGTCGCATAATCAGCCCCAGCATTTT. J is TRBJ1-5 and V is TRBV20-1, with unresolved D. CDR1 and CDR2 (germline): DFQATT, SNEGSKA (reference sequence). The V gene lost 0 bases and the J gene lost 4 bases, with 10 bases spanning the gap. This CDR3 has 14 amino acids.

The chain couples TRBV6-2 or TRBV6-3 to TRBJ1-2; D is undetermined. CDR3 length equals 12 residues. Germline CDR1 is MNHEY and CDR2 is SVGEGT. With 4 bases removed from V and 6 bases from J, the gap between germline ends came to 9 bases. CDR3 bases: TGTGCCAGCAGTTGCCCGCACAATGGCTACACCTTC. Translating it yields CASSCPHNGYTF.

This chain connects TRBV28 to TRBJ2-7; tentatively, D is TRBD2 (5 bases). Between the trimmed V and J ends, which lost 7 bases and 3 bases, there was a span of 16 bases. The CDR3 consists of 14 residues. The germline V gene encodes CDR1 MDHEN and CDR2 SYDVKM. The CDR3, as DNA: TGTGCCAGCACCAGAGGGCCCGGCGACTACGAGCAGTACTTC. It codes for CASTRGPGDYEQYF.

V and J are TRBV6-5 and TRBJ2-2; the match to TRBD2 covers 8 bases. Trimming at V came to 2 bases and at J to 2 bases, leaving 4 bases not matched to a gene. Per germline, CDR1 MNHEY and CDR2 SVGAGI. The length of the CDR3 is 16 residues. The CDR3 DNA reads as TGTGCCAGCAGTTACCGGCGGGGGGTCAACACCGGGGAGCTGTTTTTT. Translating gives CASSYRRGVNTGELFF.